The 29 T cell receptor beta chains below were found in one sample sequenced in a study of breast tumors, draining lymph nodes, adjacent tissues. TCRdb re-analysed the multiplex PCR reads in MiXCR, keeping a single row per CDR3 protein. The sample has about 14,000 distinct CDR3 sequences; around 54% are singletons. The sequenced material came from tumor-adjacent breast tissue. Receptor source: a female donor with breast cancer. Some clones in this sample may be carry-over from other donors' samples.

Here the CDR3 reads CASSPDRGETQYF. The CDR3 coding sequence is TGTGCCAGCAGCCCGGACAGGGGAGAGACCCAGTACTTC. The V call is TRBV11-1, the J call TRBJ2-5; 9 bases are a match to TRBD1. This CDR3 spans 13 amino acids. Per germline, CDR1 SGHAT and CDR2 FQDESV (reference sequence). V lost 5 bases to trimming and J lost 4 bases; unmatched junction nucleotides: 2.

The gene calls are TRBV13 and TRBJ2-6; the D is unclear. The V and J ends lost 0 bases and 0 bases respectively, with 9 bases between them. The CDR3 is made up of 17 amino acids. Germline V gene data show CDR1 as PRHDT and CDR2 as FYEKMQ (reference sequence). The CDR3 protein is CASSLGQSSSGANVLTF. The CDR3 nucleotides read TGTGCCAGCAGCTTAGGGCAGAGTAGCTCTGGGGCCAACGTCCTGACTTTC.

J is TRBJ1-1 and V is TRBV2; D not resolved. The CDR3 length is 13 residues. The V gene lost 6 bases and the J gene lost 1 base, with 9 bases spanning the gap. Per germline, CDR1 SNHLY and CDR2 FYNNEI. CDR3 nucleotides: TGTGCCAGCAGCCGACAAGAGAACACTGAAGCTTTCTTT. Protein product: CASSRQENTEAFF.

About this clonotype itself: Possible read error: a much larger clone is one base away. It is likely a read error, because the conserved phenylalanine at the end of the CDR3 is missing. This chain joins TRBV10-3 and TRBJ1-2; no firm D call. The CDR3 length is 8 residues. Germline CDR1 ENHRY, CDR2 SYGVKD. The CDR3 is CANYGYTL. CDR3 bases: TGTGCTAACTATGGCTACACCCTC.

This clonotype turned up a few times. The chain has TRBV2 and TRBJ2-1; 10 positions agree with TRBD2. The CDR3 is made up of 14 amino acids. V shed 6 bases, J shed 6 bases, and the junction held 5 bases outside the gene matches. Per the germline V gene, CDR1 is SNHLY and CDR2 is FYNNEI. In nucleotides, the CDR3 is TGTGCCAGCAGCCTAGCGGGAGCTGTCAATGAGCAGTTCTTC. Translation: CASSLAGAVNEQFF.

This clonotype has more than one count but fewer than ten. The chain is built from TRBV7-3 and TRBJ1-2; no definite D call. V gave up 6 bases and J gave up 1 base, with 9 bases separating them. Germline V lookup: CDR1 SGHTA, CDR2 FQGTGA. The CDR3 length is 13 residues. CDR3 residues: CASREGFNYGYTF. The CDR3 nucleotides are TGTGCCAGCAGGGAGGGCTTTAACTATGGCTACACCTTC. Complete variable domain (other parts from reference TRBV7-3 and TRBJ1-2): GAGVSQTPSNKVTEKGKYVELRCDPISGHTALYWYRQSLGQGPEFLIYFQGTGAADDSGLPNDRFFAVRPEGSVSTLKIQRTERGDSAVYLCASREGFNYGYTFGSGTRLTVV.

The CDR3 DNA sequence: TGCAGTGCTTACATAGCGGGAGGGGGGAGCTCCTACAATGAGCAGTTCTTC. It yields the protein CSAYIAGGGSSYNEQFF. V and J are TRBV20-1 and TRBJ2-1; 11 positions agree with TRBD2. Germline V lookup: CDR1 DFQATT, CDR2 SNEGSKA (reference sequence). The CDR3 consists of 17 residues. The ends lost 5 bases at V and 0 bases at J; junction bases unmatched: 9.

The chain is built from TRBV29-1 and TRBJ2-2, with 10 positions matching TRBD1. The CDR3 is 14 residues long. Germline lookup yields CDR1 SQVTM and CDR2 ANQGSEA. Trimming cost V 7 bases and J 14 bases; bases outside gene matches: 16. The CDR3 is CSARTGGDTGGLFF. CDR3 nucleotide sequence: TGCAGCGCCAGGACAGGGGGAGACACCGGGGGACTGTTTTTT.

The chain links TRBV29-1 to TRBJ2-5, with a tentative D call TRBD2 (6 bases). CDR1 and CDR2 (germline): SQVTM, ANQGSEA. The CDR3 loop spans 18 amino acids. V was pared by 5 bases and J by 5 bases, with 30 bases between. The CDR3 DNA follows: TGCAGCGTTCTGCCCTATGAAGGACTAAACCTCGTTACGGAGACCCAGTACTTC. Protein sequence: CSVLPYEGLNLVTETQYF.

This chain uses TRBV20-1 with TRBJ2-7, with no clear D. Germline V CDR1 and CDR2: DFQATT, SNEGSKA (reference sequence). This CDR3 spans 14 amino acids. V was clipped by 0 bases and J by 0 bases, with 9 bases between them. DNA for the CDR3: TGCAGTGCTAGAGATCTCACGGGCTCCTACGAGCAGTACTTC. Residues: CSARDLTGSYEQYF.

The chain joins TRBV20-1 to TRBJ2-3, with TRBD2 matching over 11 bases. Germline CDR1 DFQATT, CDR2 SNEGSKA (reference sequence). The CDR3 spans 15 residues. J was trimmed by 6 bases and V by 1 base; bases with no gene match: 6. The CDR3 reads CSARVGTSGRDTQYF. In DNA, the CDR3 is TGCAGTGCTAGAGTTGGGACTAGCGGCCGTGATACGCAGTATTTT.

The CDR3 DNA reads as TGTGCCAGCAGAGAGAGAGCCAGTCTGTGGTCCTATAATTCACCCCTCCACTTT. Protein sequence: CASRERASLWSYNSPLHF. The chain combines TRBV2 with TRBJ1-6; no clear D gene. Germline loops: CDR1 SNHLY, CDR2 FYNNEI. Trimming pared 6 bases from V and 1 base from J, leaving 19 bases between. This CDR3 is built from 18 residues.

This chain connects TRBV20-1 to TRBJ1-4; the match to TRBD1 covers 9 bases. Germline-derived CDR1 and CDR2 are DFQATT and SNEGSKA (reference sequence). V lost 4 bases, J lost 5 bases, and 2 bases stayed unmatched. The CDR3 spans 13 residues. The CDR3 region is CSANTGGNEKLFF. CDR3 DNA sequence: TGCAGTGCTAATACAGGGGGCAATGAAAAACTGTTTTTT.

V usage is TRBV7-3 and J usage is TRBJ2-7; TRBD2 matches 11 bases. CDR3 size: 15 residues. With 2 bases clipped from V and 4 bases from J, the junction kept 4 bases outside the gene matches. Looked up from germline, CDR1 is SGHTA and CDR2 is FQGTGA. Here the CDR3 DNA reads TGTGCCAGCAGCTTAGAGCCTAGCGGGAGGTACGAGCAGTACTTC. This encodes CASSLEPSGRYEQYF. Supplemented by reference TRBV7-3 and TRBJ2-7, the full variable domain reads GAGVSQTPSNKVTEKGKYVELRCDPISGHTALYWYRQSLGQGPEFLIYFQGTGAADDSGLPNDRFFAVRPEGSVSTLKIQRTERGDSAVYLCASSLEPSGRYEQYFGPGTRLTVT.

The J gene is TRBJ1-1, the V gene TRBV30; unclear D gene. This CDR3 has 12 residues. Germline-derived CDR1 and CDR2 are GTSNPN and SVGIG (reference sequence). V gave up 4 bases and J gave up 2 bases, with 8 bases separating them. CDR3 region: CAWKQENTEAFF. The CDR3 region has the DNA TGTGCCTGGAAACAAGAAAACACTGAAGCTTTCTTT.

This clonotype appeared many times. The junction shows a germline mismatch at one end, possibly a read error. The J gene is TRBJ2-5, the V gene TRBV9; D might be TRBD1 or TRBD2, each matching 6 bases. The CDR3 extends over 16 amino acids. CDR1 SGDLS and CDR2 YYNGEE come from the germline V gene. The DNA for the CDR3 is TGTGCCGGCAGCGTAGAAAACGGAGGGGGTCAAGAGACCCAGTACTTC. It translates to CAGSVENGGGQETQYF.

This clonotype was recorded many times. This chain uses TRBV28 with TRBJ1-5; no clear D gene. Germline values: CDR1 MDHEN, CDR2 SYDVKM. This CDR3 comprises 16 residues. V was clipped by 1 base and J by 0 bases, with 10 bases between them. The CDR3 bases are TGTGCCAGCAGTTTATCGCTCGGGAATAGCAATCAGCCCCAGCATTTT. Its translation is CASSLSLGNSNQPQHF.

This clonotype is labeled medium-sized. This chain joins TRBV12-3 or TRBV12-4 and TRBJ2-1; tentative D call: TRBD1 (5 bases). Trimming removed 5 bases at V and 5 bases at J, with 19 bases between. There are 16 residues in the CDR3. The CDR3 DNA is TGTGCCAGCAGTCCCAGACAGCGTTTGGGGAACAATGAGCAGTTCTTC. Translating it yields CASSPRQRLGNNEQFF.

A word on this clonotype: Just one base apart from a much larger clone, this may be a read error. This likely comes from a read error, as the CDR3 has no conserved phenylalanine or tryptophan at its end. This chain joins TRBV7-9 and TRBJ1-1; D may be TRBD1 (5 bases). V was pared by 4 bases and J by 3 bases, with 18 bases between. The germline V gene encodes CDR1 SEHNR and CDR2 FQNEAQ (reference sequence). This CDR3 is built from 16 residues. DNA for the CDR3: TGTGCCAGCAGCTCTTACCGGGGGACCCCCTACACTGAAGCTTTCCTT. It is translated as CASSSYRGTPYTEAFL.

The V gene is TRBV2, the J gene TRBJ1-1; D perhaps matches TRBD1 (6 bases). CDR1 is SNHLY, CDR2 FYNNEI, per germline. Trimming took 7 bases from V and 2 from J, leaving 8 bases between them. This CDR3 comprises 12 residues. The CDR3 protein is CASNRANTEAFF. CDR3 nucleotides: TGTGCCAGCAACAGGGCTAACACTGAAGCTTTCTTT.

This chain uses TRBV9 with TRBJ2-5; D is unclear. The CDR3 loop spans 13 amino acids. V lost 3 bases and J lost 2, with 8 bases in between. Germline assignment: CDR1 SGDLS and CDR2 YYNGEE. CDR3 amino acids: CASSDSLQETQYF. DNA for the CDR3: TGTGCCAGCAGCGACAGCTTACAAGAGACCCAGTACTTC.

A word on this clonotype: The conserved phenylalanine or tryptophan is not found at the CDR3 terminus, so this likely reflects a read error. The rearrangement joins TRBV5-1 to TRBJ2-7; TRBD2 agrees at 14 bases. CDR1 is SGHRS, CDR2 YFSETQ, per germline. The CDR3 sequence is 15 residues long. The CDR3 coding sequence is TGCGCCGGCAGCTCAGGGACTAGCGGGAGTCTCGCGCAGTACCTC. Translated, it gives CAGSSGTSGSLAQYL.

The gene calls are TRBV20-1 and TRBJ1-2; D not resolved. CDR1 DFQATT and CDR2 SNEGSKA come from the germline V gene (reference sequence). This CDR3 has 14 amino acids. V shed 2 bases and J shed 2 bases, with 12 bases lying between them. CDR3 protein: CSARPGFRNYGYTF. In DNA, the CDR3 is TGCAGTGCTAGACCTGGTTTCAGAAACTATGGCTACACCTTC.

This clonotype was detected many times. The chain couples TRBV7-9 to TRBJ1-1; D possibly corresponds to TRBD1 (5 bases). V was pared by 4 bases and J by 3 bases, with 18 bases between. The CDR3 totals 16 residues. Germline lookup yields CDR1 SEHNR and CDR2 FQNEAQ (reference sequence). The CDR3 sequence: CASSSYRGTPYTEAFF. DNA of the CDR3: TGTGCCAGCAGCTCTTACCGGGGGACCCCCTACACTGAAGCTTTCTTT.

This clonotype was counted ten times or more. The CDR3: CASSLGDRDHEKLFF. The CDR3 bases are TGTGCCAGCAGCTTAGGAGACAGGGATCATGAAAAACTGTTTTTT. The chain is built from TRBV11-2 and TRBJ1-4; TRBD1 agrees at 7 bases. CDR1 is SGHAT, CDR2 FQNNGV, per germline. This CDR3 contains 15 residues. The J segment lost 6 bases and the V segment lost 1 base, leaving 5 bases of the junction unmatched.

This chain links TRBV10-3 with TRBJ2-2; TRBD2 matches 10 bases. The ends lost 3 bases at V and 2 bases at J; junction bases unmatched: 12. Germline CDR1 reads ENHRY; CDR2 reads SYGVKD. The CDR3 extends over 19 amino acids. This CDR3 is CAISDILASGSRNTGELFF. The CDR3 bases are TGTGCCATCAGTGACATTTTGGCTAGCGGGAGTCGAAACACCGGGGAGCTGTTTTTT.

This clonotype was recorded a few times. This chain connects TRBV4-1 to TRBJ2-7; D gene unclear. Per the germline V gene, CDR1 is MGHRA and CDR2 is YSYEKL. Between the trimmed V and J ends, which lost 0 bases and 0 bases, there was a span of 12 bases. The CDR3 spans 16 residues. Here the CDR3 DNA reads TGCGCCAGCAGCCAAGAAAGAAGCGCTAGCTCCTACGAGCAGTACTTC. Translated, it gives CASSQERSASSYEQYF.

The chain employs TRBV15 and TRBJ2-7; D may be TRBD2 (7 bases). Trimming cost V 6 bases and J 6 bases, with 24 bases left between them. The CDR3 length is 16 residues. Per the germline V gene, CDR1 is LNHNV and CDR2 is YYDKDF (reference sequence). For the CDR3, the DNA is TGTGCCACCAGTCCTCAGGGCGGGGGCCTTGGGGGCGAGCAGTACTTC. It is translated as CATSPQGGGLGGEQYF.

By frequency in the sample, this clonotype is medium-sized (0.01 to 0.1%). CDR3 amino acids: CASSEASYRVGSPLHF. The CDR3 region has the DNA TGTGCCAGCAGTGAAGCGTCCTACAGGGTTGGTTCACCCCTCCACTTT. The chain employs TRBV2 and TRBJ1-6, with D perhaps matching TRBD1 (6 bases). From germline, CDR1 is SNHLY and CDR2 FYNNEI. V lost 0 bases, J lost 9 bases, and 15 bases lay in between. CDR3 length equals 16 residues.